One and the same sample provided the 23 T cell receptor beta chains below, sequenced in a study of blood T cells in healthy people across ages. A sample-barcoded 5' primer and a J-beta primer mix were used in a second PCR of roughly 6 to 12 cycles. TCRdb reanalysed the 5' RACE reads using MiXCR and keeps one entry per CDR3 protein. The sample lists nearly 800,000 distinct CDR3 sequences; roughly three fifths were seen once. Sequenced input: blood. Receptors originate from a middle-aged man in good health.

The chain couples TRBV2 to TRBJ2-1; 12 nucleotides align to TRBD1. Germline CDR1 and CDR2: SNHLY and FYNNEI. The V segment lost 8 bases and the J segment 6 bases; nucleotides outside the gene matches: 11. The length of the CDR3 is 16 residues. CDR3 DNA sequence: TGTGCCAGCTTGGGCCCATGGGGACAGGGGGCCAATGAGCAGTTCTTC. This encodes CASLGPWGQGANEQFF.

In its sample, this clonotype was seen a few times. The chain carries TRBV20-1 and TRBJ2-3; 8 bases match TRBD1. The germline CDR1 and CDR2 sequences are DFQATT and SNEGSKA (reference sequence). The CDR3 covers 14 residues. J was trimmed by 6 bases and V by 3 bases; bases with no gene match: 8. This CDR3 reads CSASPQGAWDTQYF. DNA of the CDR3: TGCAGTGCTAGTCCTCAGGGGGCGTGGGATACGCAGTATTTT.

The chain has TRBV9 and TRBJ1-1; tentative D call: TRBD1 (6 bases). This CDR3 spans 16 amino acids. Trimming pared 4 bases from V and 3 bases from J, leaving 19 bases between. CDR1 SGDLS and CDR2 YYNGEE come from the germline V gene. CDR3 region: CASSPRQVSVDTEAFF. CDR3 DNA: TGTGCCAGCAGCCCGCGACAGGTGTCGGTGGACACTGAAGCTTTCTTT. The whole variable domain, filled in from reference TRBV9 and TRBJ1-1, reads DSGVTQTPKHLITATGQRVTLRCSPRSGDLSVYWYQQSLDQGLQFLIQYYNGEERAKGNILERFSAQQFPDLHSELNLSSLELGDSALYFCASSPRQVSVDTEAFFGQGTRLTVV.

The rearrangement uses TRBV7-7 and TRBJ2-1; 11 bases match TRBD2. CDR3 length: 15 amino acids. The V and J ends lost 3 bases and 7 bases, in that order; junction bases with no gene match: 5. In germline, CDR1 is SSHAT, CDR2 FNYEAQ (reference sequence). This chain's CDR3 is CASSFQASGRNEQFF. The DNA for the CDR3 is TGTGCCAGCAGCTTCCAGGCTAGCGGGAGGAATGAGCAGTTCTTC.

The V call is TRBV20-1, the J call TRBJ1-5; D call uncertain. Between the trimmed V and J ends, which lost 2 bases and 0 bases, there was a span of 8 bases. CDR3 size: 14 residues. The V gene's germline CDR1 is DFQATT and CDR2 SNEGSKA (reference sequence). CDR3 loop: CSARPQVSNQPQHF. The CDR3 DNA sequence: TGCAGTGCTAGACCCCAGGTTAGCAATCAGCCCCAGCATTTT.

The chain recombines TRBV29-1 with TRBJ1-2, with D possibly matching TRBD1 (5 bases). CDR1 is SQVTM and CDR2 is ANQGSEA in the germline V gene. This CDR3 is 15 amino acids long. The ends were cut back, 2 bases at V and 3 bases at J, with 16 bases in the middle. Here the CDR3 DNA reads TGCAGCGTTGAACCCTCCCAGGGACTTCACTATGGCTACACCTTC. It is translated as CSVEPSQGLHYGYTF. Looking up the rest from reference TRBV29-1 and TRBJ1-2 gives the full variable domain: SAVISQKPSRDICQRGTSLTIQCQVDSQVTMMFWYRQQPGQSLTLIATANQGSEATYESGFVIDKFPISRPNLTFSTLTVSNMSPEDSSIYLCSVEPSQGLHYGYTFGSGTRLTVV.

The chain uses TRBV5-1 and TRBJ2-1; 10 bases map to TRBD1. The germline V gene encodes CDR1 SGHRS and CDR2 YFSETQ. J was trimmed by 0 bases and V by 0 bases; bases with no gene match: 6. This CDR3 is 18 amino acids long. For the CDR3, the DNA is TGCGCCAGCAGCTTGGGACAGGGGGCTCCCTACTCCTACAATGAGCAGTTCTTC. Residues: CASSLGQGAPYSYNEQFF. Full variable domain (rest looked up from reference TRBV5-1 and TRBJ2-1): KAGVTQTPRYLIKTRGQQVTLSCSPISGHRSVSWYQQTPGQGLQFLFEYFSETQRNKGNFPGRFSGRQFSNSRSEMNVSTLELGDSALYLCASSLGQGAPYSYNEQFFGPGTRLTVL.

This clonotype was counted between two and nine times. J is TRBJ1-1 and V is TRBV4-3, with D perhaps TRBD1 (5 bases). Trimming cost V 2 bases and J 1 base, with 17 bases left between them. Germline V gene data show CDR1 as LGHNA and CDR2 as YSLEER. This CDR3 has 17 amino acids. In nucleotides, the CDR3 is TGCGCCAGCAGCCAAACAATGTCAGGGAGGGGGAACACTGAAGCTTTCTTT. It specifies CASSQTMSGRGNTEAFF.

V gene TRBV12-3 or TRBV12-4 combines with J gene TRBJ2-7; no clear D gene. V was trimmed by 3 bases and J by 6 bases, leaving 15 bases between them. The length of the CDR3 is 14 residues. CDR3 sequence: CASSFGGRSLEQYF. The CDR3 DNA is TGTGCCAGCAGTTTCGGCGGTAGGTCCCTCGAGCAGTACTTC.

The chain links TRBV20-1 to TRBJ2-1, with 9 bases lining up with TRBD1. This CDR3 comprises 17 residues. Germline CDR1 and CDR2: DFQATT and SNEGSKA (reference sequence). V dropped 2 bases and J dropped 4; count of bases not matched to a gene: 12. The CDR3, as DNA: TGCAGTGCTAGACAAACCGGGACAGGGATAAAGTACAATGAGCAGTTCTTC. Protein: CSARQTGTGIKYNEQFF.

The rearrangement uses TRBV6-5 and TRBJ1-6; TRBD1 aligns across 9 bases. Looked up from germline, CDR1 is MNHEY and CDR2 is SVGAGI. Trimming cost V 2 bases and J 0 bases; bases outside gene matches: 2. This CDR3 has 17 amino acids. CDR3 sequence: CASSYATGGSYNSPLHF. CDR3 bases: TGTGCCAGCAGTTACGCGACAGGGGGCTCCTATAATTCACCCCTCCACTTT.

This clonotype was observed a few times. The chain combines TRBV28 with TRBJ2-5; TRBD1 matches 9 bases. The CDR3 sequence is 22 residues long. V dropped 3 bases and J dropped 0; count of bases not matched to a gene: 23. Germline V gives CDR1 MDHEN, CDR2 SYDVKM. CDR3 bases: TGTGCCAGCAGTTTGCCCCCTCAATCCGGGACAGGGCTGTCAGCGTACCAAGAGACCCAGTACTTC. Translating gives CASSLPPQSGTGLSAYQETQYF.

The chain links TRBV6-4 to TRBJ1-1; D unresolved. This CDR3 contains 15 residues. The V gene's germline CDR1 is MRHNA and CDR2 SNTAGT. V was trimmed by 11 bases and J by 1 base, leaving 20 bases between them. The CDR3 loop reads CAGRPDGVANTEAFF. The CDR3 bases are TGTGCCGGCCGACCTGATGGGGTGGCGAACACTGAAGCTTTCTTT.

The genes are TRBV6-2 or TRBV6-3 and TRBJ2-3, with TRBD1 identical over 8 bases. The CDR3 is 17 amino acids. Germline V gives CDR1 MNHEY, CDR2 SVGEGT. J lost 7 bases, V lost 2 bases, and 14 bases had no gene match. The CDR3 here is CASSYVRTGSSENTQYF. The CDR3 DNA reads TGTGCCAGCAGTTACGTGAGGACAGGGTCTTCCGAAAATACGCAGTATTTT.

The rearrangement uses TRBV28 and TRBJ2-1, with D possibly being TRBD2 (5 bases). V was clipped by 2 bases and J by 8 bases, with 16 bases between them. CDR1 is MDHEN and CDR2 is SYDVKM in the germline V gene. The CDR3 is 15 amino acids. The CDR3 is CASSLDYRGRYEQFF. CDR3 coding DNA: TGTGCCAGCAGTTTAGATTATCGGGGTCGGTATGAGCAGTTCTTC.

This clonotype was seen a few times. V gene TRBV28 combines with J gene TRBJ2-3, with 7 bases that match TRBD1. Germline V CDR1 and CDR2: MDHEN, SYDVKM. This CDR3 has 16 amino acids. V shed 9 bases, J shed 2 bases, and the junction held 14 bases outside the gene matches. The CDR3 spells CASRGGSSRPTDTQYF. The CDR3 bases are TGTGCCAGTCGAGGGGGCTCCTCGAGACCCACAGATACGCAGTATTTT.

This clonotype was counted between two and nine times. This chain joins TRBV5-1 and TRBJ2-7; 11 bases fit TRBD2. J was trimmed by 4 bases and V by 0 bases; bases with no gene match: 6. Germline CDR1 SGHRS, CDR2 YFSETQ. The CDR3 length is 16 residues. CDR3 protein: CASSLDGTSGIYEQYF. As DNA, the CDR3 is TGCGCCAGCAGCTTGGACGGGACTAGCGGAATATACGAGCAGTACTTC.

The rearrangement links TRBV7-2 to TRBJ2-7; tentative D call: TRBD2 (6 bases). The end of the DNA fits TRBJ2-5 better, so the J call may be wrong. Germline lookup yields CDR1 SGHTA and CDR2 FQGNSA. The CDR3 extends over 18 amino acids. The CDR3: CASSLFGLGGGDLQTQYF. The CDR3 nucleotides read TGTGCCAGCAGCTTGTTTGGTCTTGGCGGAGGGGATCTGCAGACCCAGTACTTC.

The chain employs TRBV27 and TRBJ1-5; the match to TRBD1 covers 7 bases. The V and J ends lost 4 bases and 3 bases, in that order; junction bases with no gene match: 12. The V gene's germline CDR1 is MNHEY and CDR2 SMNVEV (reference sequence). The CDR3 is made up of 17 amino acids. DNA of the CDR3: TGTGCCAGCAGTTCGTCCCTTACAGGGGCGCCCAATCAGCCCCAGCATTTT. This codes for CASSSSLTGAPNQPQHF.

This clonotype is a singleton in its sample. The rearrangement uses TRBV7-9 and TRBJ2-3; tentative D call: TRBD2 (6 bases). V gave up 1 base and J gave up 5 bases, with 13 bases separating them. From germline, CDR1 is SEHNR and CDR2 FQNEAQ (reference sequence). The CDR3 has 15 amino acids. The CDR3 loop is CASSLVSGGIDTQYF. The CDR3 DNA follows: TGTGCCAGCAGCTTAGTTTCCGGGGGAATAGATACGCAGTATTTT.

This clonotype was recorded only once. The genes are TRBV5-1 and TRBJ2-1; 7 bases are shared with TRBD1. CDR3 length: 15 amino acids. Germline-derived CDR1 and CDR2 are SGHRS and YFSETQ. V was clipped by 3 bases and J by 1 base; unmatched bases: 4. The chain's CDR3 is CASSYRGRSYNEQFF. CDR3 nucleotides: TGCGCCAGCAGCTACAGGGGAAGGTCCTACAATGAGCAGTTCTTC. Full variable domain (rest looked up from reference TRBV5-1 and TRBJ2-1): KAGVTQTPRYLIKTRGQQVTLSCSPISGHRSVSWYQQTPGQGLQFLFEYFSETQRNKGNFPGRFSGRQFSNSRSEMNVSTLELGDSALYLCASSYRGRSYNEQFFGPGTRLTVL.

This clonotype was seen more than once but under ten times. V gene TRBV13 combines with J gene TRBJ2-5; 12 bases agree with TRBD1. The germline V gene encodes CDR1 PRHDT and CDR2 FYEKMQ (reference sequence). V lost 5 bases to trimming and J lost 4 bases; unmatched junction nucleotides: 5. This CDR3 region has 15 residues. The CDR3 DNA is TGTGCCAGCAGCCCCGGGACAGGGGGCGGAGAGACCCAGTACTTC. Translation: CASSPGTGGGETQYF.

The rearrangement links TRBV7-3 to TRBJ2-3, with D uncertain. The CDR3 is 14 residues long. The germline CDR1 and CDR2 sequences are SGHTA and FQGTGA. Deletions cut 6 bases from V and 2 bases from J, with 12 bases between. The CDR3 loop reads CASSSPGLTDTQYF. The CDR3, as DNA: TGTGCCAGCAGTTCTCCGGGCCTCACAGATACGCAGTATTTT. Full variable domain (remainder filled in from reference TRBV7-3 and TRBJ2-3): GAGVSQTPSNKVTEKGKYVELRCDPISGHTALYWYRQSLGQGPEFLIYFQGTGAADDSGLPNDRFFAVRPEGSVSTLKIQRTERGDSAVYLCASSSPGLTDTQYFGPGTRLTVL.